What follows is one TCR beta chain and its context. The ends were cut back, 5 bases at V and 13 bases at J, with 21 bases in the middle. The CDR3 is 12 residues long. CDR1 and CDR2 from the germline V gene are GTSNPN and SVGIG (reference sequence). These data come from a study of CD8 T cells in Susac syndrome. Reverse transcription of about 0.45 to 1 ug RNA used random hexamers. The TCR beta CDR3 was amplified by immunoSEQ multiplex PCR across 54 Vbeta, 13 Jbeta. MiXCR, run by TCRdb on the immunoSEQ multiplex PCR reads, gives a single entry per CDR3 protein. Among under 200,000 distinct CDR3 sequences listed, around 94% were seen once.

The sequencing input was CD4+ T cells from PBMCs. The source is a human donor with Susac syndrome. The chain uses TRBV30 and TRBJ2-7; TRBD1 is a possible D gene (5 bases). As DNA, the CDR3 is TGTGCCTGGGTGCAGGGTAAAGGCCCTCGTTACTTC. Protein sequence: CAWVQGKGPRYF.